Below, 18 T cell receptor beta chains from the same sample are listed, as sequenced in a study of identical twins (dated by TCRdb to about 2016). The library came from 5' RACE. TCRdb shows the sequencer as Illumina HiSeq 2000. The raw public data were reprocessed by TCRdb itself: fastp quality trimming at Q25, MiXCR clonotype calling, in-frame beta chains only. CDR3 protein duplicates are merged, each entry listing the most common genes and DNA. The table for this sample lists about 520,000 distinct CDR3 sequences; less than 25% of them were counted only once. Around 0.91% of the sample goes to the ten largest clones. The data also belong to a second study, concerning T cells expressing NK-cell markers.

Sequencing was done on a sample of CD4+ T cells sorted from blood. The receptors derive from a young woman in good health.

The chain links TRBV5-1 to TRBJ2-3; D is unclear. The CDR3 loop spans 14 amino acids. V was shortened by 4 bases and J by 6 bases, with 15 bases between the two germline ends. The germline gives CDR1 SGHRS, CDR2 YFSETQ. Here the CDR3 reads CASSKTGSADTQYF. In DNA, the CDR3 is TGCGCCAGCAGCAAAACCGGCTCCGCGGATACGCAGTATTTT.

This clonotype was seen a handful of times. The chain combines TRBV12-3 or TRBV12-4 with TRBJ1-1; D may be TRBD1 (5 bases). The CDR3 contains 13 residues. Trimming pared 8 bases from V and 1 base from J, leaving 11 bases between. The CDR3 sequence is CASGDVRNTEAFF. In DNA, the CDR3 is TGTGCCAGCGGGGACGTTAGGAACACTGAAGCTTTCTTT.

The chain combines TRBV3-1 with TRBJ2-5; D is unresolved. V was pared by 5 bases and J by 5 bases, with 9 bases between. The CDR3 totals 12 residues. The germline gives CDR1 LGHDT, CDR2 YNNKEL (reference sequence). CDR3 loop: CASSEAWETQYF. Here the CDR3 DNA reads TGTGCCAGCAGCGAAGCCTGGGAGACCCAGTACTTC.

The chain couples TRBV20-1 to TRBJ1-6; D is unresolved. V lost 5 bases to trimming and J lost 3 bases, with 11 bases between them. CDR1 is DFQATT, CDR2 SNEGSKA, per germline (reference sequence). This CDR3 region has 14 residues. CDR3 sequence (DNA): TGCAGTGCTTTTAAAGATCACTATAATTCACCCCTCCACTTT. As protein: CSAFKDHYNSPLHF.

This clonotype was seen a few times. V gene TRBV20-1 combines with J gene TRBJ1-3; D is undetermined. From germline, CDR1 is DFQATT and CDR2 SNEGSKA (reference sequence). Trimming took off 6 bases at V and 3 bases at J, with 24 bases between the two ends. The CDR3 loop spans 17 amino acids. This CDR3 is CSASRGGPAFVGNTIYF. The CDR3 DNA is TGCAGTGCCAGTCGGGGTGGGCCAGCCTTCGTTGGAAACACCATATATTTT.

This clonotype was seen more than once but under ten times. Written as DNA, the CDR3 is TGTGCCAGCAGCTACGACCCCCGTGATACGCAGTATTTT. It encodes CASSYDPRDTQYF. The chain carries TRBV6-5 and TRBJ2-3; unclear D gene. V lost 6 bases and J lost 6, with 13 bases in between. This CDR3 has 13 residues. CDR1 and CDR2 (germline): MNHEY, SVGAGI.

The chain links TRBV18 to TRBJ2-1; the D is unclear. Germline CDR1 KGHSH, CDR2 LQKENI. The CDR3 totals 17 residues. The V gene lost 5 bases and the J gene lost 3 bases, with 20 bases spanning the gap. CDR3 in amino acids: CASSLRLRSEVYNEQFF. The CDR3, as DNA: TGTGCCAGCTCATTACGCCTGAGAAGTGAGGTCTACAATGAGCAGTTCTTC.

CDR3 loop: CASSPPGQLLQFF. In DNA form, the CDR3 reads TGTGCCAGCAGCCCTCCGGGACAGCTACTCCAGTTCTTC. The V gene is TRBV14, the J gene TRBJ2-1; 7 positions agree with TRBD1. This CDR3 region has 13 residues. J was trimmed by 13 bases and V by 4 bases; bases with no gene match: 10. Per the germline V gene, CDR1 is SGHDN and CDR2 is FVKESK. Based on the CDR3 plus reference TRBV14 and TRBJ2-1, the full variable domain is EAGVTQFPSHSVIEKGQTVTLRCDPISGHDNLYWYRRVMGKEIKFLLHFVKESKQDESGMPNNRFLAERTGGTYSTLKVQPAELEDSGVYFCASSPPGQLLQFFGPGTRLTVL.

The rearrangement uses TRBV20-1 and TRBJ1-2; tentative D call: TRBD1 (6 bases). The CDR3 sequence is 12 residues long. The germline V gene encodes CDR1 DFQATT and CDR2 SNEGSKA (reference sequence). Trimming removed 6 bases at V and 5 bases at J, with 13 bases between. The chain's CDR3 is CSAQGLGYGYTF. The CDR3 DNA is TGCAGTGCGCAGGGGTTAGGGTATGGCTACACCTTC.

This rearrangement joins TRBV12-3 or TRBV12-4 to TRBJ2-5, with D unclear. The CDR3 sequence is 15 residues long. V was trimmed by 1 base and J by 7 bases, leaving 16 bases between them. The CDR3 coding sequence is TGTGCCAGCAGTTTAGTGGTCCAGTCCCTGGTGACCCAGTACTTC. Translated, it gives CASSLVVQSLVTQYF.

This chain joins TRBV12-3 or TRBV12-4 and TRBJ2-1; D unresolved. The CDR3 extends over 15 amino acids. Trimming removed 8 bases at V and 2 bases at J, with 16 bases between. CDR3 amino acids: CASFSSTRTYNEQFF. CDR3 nucleotides: TGTGCCAGCTTCAGTTCAACCCGGACCTACAATGAGCAGTTCTTC.

This sequence joins TRBV20-1 and TRBJ2-5, with 7 positions matching TRBD1. The CDR3 is 12 amino acids. CDR1 and CDR2 (germline): DFQATT, SNEGSKA (reference sequence). The CDR3 loop is CRVTGAEETQYF. The CDR3 DNA is TGCAGGGTTACAGGGGCGGAAGAGACCCAGTACTTC.

The V and J genes are TRBV20-1 and TRBJ2-1; D remains unclear. V was pared by 0 bases and J by 0 bases, with 9 bases between. Per germline, CDR1 DFQATT and CDR2 SNEGSKA (reference sequence). The CDR3 is 15 residues long. The CDR3 coding sequence is TGCAGTGCTAGAGATTGGGCGTTCTCCTACAATGAGCAGTTCTTC. Translating gives CSARDWAFSYNEQFF.

The rearrangement joins TRBV9 to TRBJ2-3, with D hard to call. The germline V and J ends were trimmed by 0 bases and 7 bases, with 6 bases remaining between them. The CDR3 spans 12 residues. Germline V gene sequence: CDR1 SGDLS, CDR2 YYNGEE. The CDR3 loop reads CASSVEPYTQYF. The CDR3 region has the DNA TGTGCCAGCAGCGTAGAACCCTATACGCAGTATTTT. Drawing the rest from reference TRBV9 and TRBJ2-3, the complete variable domain is DSGVTQTPKHLITATGQRVTLRCSPRSGDLSVYWYQQSLDQGLQFLIQYYNGEERAKGNILERFSAQQFPDLHSELNLSSLELGDSALYFCASSVEPYTQYFGPGTRLTVL.

This clonotype was found a few times. V gene TRBV7-2 combines with J gene TRBJ2-5, with TRBD2 matching over 7 bases. Germline V gives CDR1 SGHTA, CDR2 FQGNSA. The CDR3 covers 15 residues. The junction had 9 bases not matched to a gene; V was cut back by 5 bases and J by 3 bases. In DNA form, the CDR3 reads TGTGCCAGCAGCCAACATGGGGGGGAGAAAGAGACCCAGTACTTC. It yields the protein CASSQHGGEKETQYF.

The gene calls are TRBV18 and TRBJ2-7; D is undetermined. CDR3 length: 13 amino acids. V gave up 6 bases and J gave up 3 bases, with 12 bases separating them. Germline CDR1 reads KGHSH; CDR2 reads LQKENI. CDR3 nucleotide sequence: TGTGCCAGCTCGCAATCTCTTGACTACGAGCAGTACTTC. Residues: CASSQSLDYEQYF.

This clonotype was seen a handful of times. The rearrangement links TRBV4-2 to TRBJ1-1; 7 bases fit TRBD1. Per the germline V gene, CDR1 is LGHNA and CDR2 is YNFKEQ. The ends lost 1 base at V and 1 base at J; junction bases unmatched: 6. This CDR3 contains 16 residues. The CDR3 protein is CASSQGTGTENTEAFF. CDR3 in DNA: TGTGCCAGCAGCCAAGGGACCGGGACAGAGAACACTGAAGCTTTCTTT.

This clonotype has ten or more counts. The chain carries TRBV12-3 or TRBV12-4 and TRBJ2-1; no definite D call. The CDR3 is 12 amino acids. Trimming pared 7 bases from V and 8 bases from J, leaving 12 bases between. CDR3 region: CASTFLGYEQFF. Written as DNA, the CDR3 is TGTGCCAGCACCTTTCTCGGTTATGAGCAGTTCTTC.